The 19 T cell receptor beta chains below were found in one sample sequenced in a study of T cells in Graves' hyperthyroidism and ophthalmopathy. Researchers amplified the TCR beta CDR3 regions from RNA transcripts. Researchers ran a first-round RT-PCR on the TCR CDR3 using the HTBI primer set. MiXCR was run by TCRdb on the multiplex PCR reads, yielding one entry per CDR3 protein. This sample carries hundreds of thousands of distinct CDR3 sequences, over 35% of them seen once, and the ten largest clones take 7.5% to 9.5%. Input material: blood. All receptors derive from a young man with Graves' hyperthyroidism.

Many counts were recorded for this clonotype. The chain carries TRBV29-1 and TRBJ1-2, with D unclear. Germline lookup yields CDR1 SQVTM and CDR2 ANQGSEA. There are 12 residues in the CDR3. The V end was cut by 2 bases, the J end by 4 bases, with 8 bases between. In nucleotides, the CDR3 is TGCAGCGTTGAACCCCGGTTCTATGGCTACACCTTC. It yields the protein CSVEPRFYGYTF.

This clonotype showed up just a few times. Relative to the germline gene, one junction end is altered; a read error may explain this. The rearrangement uses TRBV7-2 and TRBJ1-3; 11 bases map to TRBD1. This CDR3 comprises 16 residues. Germline loops: CDR1 SGHTA, CDR2 FQGNSA. CDR3 sequence reads: CASSYGDRGYGNTIYF. CDR3 nucleotide sequence: TGCGCCAGCAGCTATGGGGACAGGGGGTACGGAAACACCATATATTTT. The whole variable domain, filled in from reference TRBV7-2 and TRBJ1-3, reads GAGVSQSPSNKVTEKGKDVELRCDPISGHTALYWYRQSLGQGLEFLIYFQGNSAPDKSGLPSDRFSAERTGGSVSTLTIQRTQQEDSAVYLCASSYGDRGYGNTIYFGEGSWLTVV.

About this clonotype: The junction does not match germline at one end; this may be a read error. The gene calls are TRBV12-3 or TRBV12-4 and TRBJ1-1; TRBD1 is a possible D gene (5 bases). The CDR3 spans 14 residues. The CDR3 is CANSPGRQNTEAFF. The DNA of the CDR3 is TGTGCCAACAGTCCGGGACGCCAGAACACTGAAGCTTTCTTT.

The chain couples TRBV2 to TRBJ2-5, with D tentatively TRBD1 (6 bases). Trimming took off 4 bases at V and 3 bases at J, with 9 bases between the two ends. Germline assignment: CDR1 SNHLY and CDR2 FYNNEI. This CDR3 is built from 13 residues. The CDR3 region is CASSGQVEETQYF. CDR3 coding DNA: TGTGCCAGCAGTGGACAGGTTGAAGAGACCCAGTACTTC.

This chain uses TRBV20-1 with TRBJ2-5; 7 nucleotides match TRBD1. Looked up from germline, CDR1 is DFQATT and CDR2 is SNEGSKA (reference sequence). J lost 0 bases, V lost 5 bases, and 3 bases had no gene match. This CDR3 has 13 amino acids. The CDR3 loop is CSAGGQYQETQYF. CDR3 sequence (DNA): TGCAGTGCTGGGGGACAGTACCAAGAGACCCAGTACTTC.

This clonotype was found a few times. The CDR3 here is CASSLGATSGDEQYF. CDR3 nucleotides: TGTGCCAGCAGCTTAGGGGCGACTAGCGGCGACGAGCAGTACTTC. The gene calls are TRBV7-6 and TRBJ2-7; the match to TRBD2 covers 9 bases. This CDR3 comprises 15 residues. Germline V gene sequence: CDR1 SGHVS, CDR2 FNYEAQ. The J segment lost 5 bases and the V segment lost 1 base, leaving 6 bases of the junction unmatched.

On this clonotype itself: With a much larger clone just one base away, this may be a read error. The chain combines TRBV14 with TRBJ1-2, with TRBD1 identical over 9 bases. Per the germline V gene, CDR1 is SGHDN and CDR2 is FVKESK. This CDR3 comprises 14 residues. Trimming cost V 2 bases and J 8 bases; bases outside gene matches: 6. In DNA form, the CDR3 reads TGTGCCAGCAGCCAATATCGCGGACAGGGGGGCTACACCTTC. Translation: CASSQYRGQGGYTF.

Only a few counts were recorded for this clonotype. The chain carries TRBV14 and TRBJ2-7; TRBD1 is a possible D gene (6 bases). The ends were cut back, 3 bases at V and 6 bases at J, with 12 bases in the middle. The germline V gene has CDR1 SGHDN and CDR2 FVKESK. The CDR3 is made up of 13 amino acids. In nucleotides, the CDR3 is TGTGCCAGCAGCCATCCAGGGGAAGGCGAGCAGTACTTC. It yields the protein CASSHPGEGEQYF.

Comments on this clonotype: A much larger clonotype is one base distant, so this may be a read error. This chain joins TRBV7-9 and TRBJ1-2, with TRBD1 as a possible D gene (5 bases). This CDR3 is built from 13 residues. Germline CDR1 and CDR2: SEHNR and FQNEAQ (reference sequence). Here the CDR3 DNA reads TGTGCCGGCAGCTACCGGGACAACTATGGCTACACCTTC. As protein: CAGSYRDNYGYTF.

This clonotype has ten or more counts. This chain links TRBV7-8 with TRBJ2-5; D tentatively fits TRBD1 or TRBD2 (5 bases each). This CDR3 region has 15 residues. Trimming left V 4 bases short and J 11 bases short, with 23 bases between. Germline CDR1 and CDR2: SGHVS and FQNEAQ. In DNA form, the CDR3 reads TGTGCCAGCAGCTCTAGCATCCTTGGGACGGACGGGCAGTACTTC. This translates into CASSSSILGTDGQYF.

This clonotype appeared a few times. This chain connects TRBV6-5 to TRBJ1-1; D remains ambiguous. Trimming cost V 8 bases and J 1 base, with 20 bases left between them. The CDR3 contains 16 residues. The V gene's germline CDR1 is MNHEY and CDR2 SVGAGI. The CDR3 DNA follows: TGTGCCAGCTCACGGCTTGGCCGGGAGGCGAACACTGAAGCTTTCTTT. It yields the protein CASSRLGREANTEAFF.

The rearrangement uses TRBV14 and TRBJ2-5; D is perhaps TRBD2 (5 bases). CDR1 is SGHDN and CDR2 is FVKESK in the germline V gene. V lost 6 bases and J 5 bases, leaving 13 bases between the germline ends. The CDR3 covers 13 residues. DNA of the CDR3: TGTGCCAGCAGGGCTACGGGGATCGAGACCCAGTACTTC. Residues: CASRATGIETQYF.

This clonotype was observed many times. The rearrangement joins TRBV10-3 to TRBJ1-5; 9 positions agree with TRBD1. J was trimmed by 7 bases and V by 5 bases; bases with no gene match: 9. CDR1 and CDR2 (germline): ENHRY, SYGVKD. The CDR3 covers 15 residues. CDR3 residues: CAISPGTGSLQPQHF. The CDR3 coding sequence is TGTGCCATCAGTCCCGGGACAGGGTCGCTGCAGCCCCAGCATTTT.

This chain connects TRBV7-8 to TRBJ2-5, with TRBD1 matching over 8 bases. Germline V gene lookup returns CDR1 SGHVS and CDR2 FQNEAQ. Losses at the gene ends were 5 bases for V and 2 bases for J; bases not matched to a gene: 4. There are 14 residues in the CDR3. CDR3 DNA: TGTGCCAGCAGCCGCCGGGACAGGCAAGAGACCCAGTACTTC. It is translated as CASSRRDRQETQYF.

Notes on this clonotype: One end of the junction varies from germline; a read error may be responsible. The genes are TRBV6-6 and TRBJ1-1; 7 nucleotides agree with TRBD1. The CDR3 has 12 amino acids. The germline V gene has CDR1 MNHNY and CDR2 SVGAGI (reference sequence). The CDR3 reads CAGSEGAGGAFF. The CDR3 bases are TGTGCCGGCAGTGAGGGGGCCGGGGGAGCTTTCTTT.

The chain carries TRBV19 and TRBJ2-3; maybe TRBD1 (7 bases). Trimming stripped 6 bases from V and 5 bases from J, with 15 bases between. The CDR3 consists of 14 residues. Germline CDR1 reads LNHDA; CDR2 reads SQIVND (reference sequence). CDR3 in DNA: TGTGCCAGTAGCACAGGGGTCGGGGGAGATACGCAGTATTTT. Translating gives CASSTGVGGDTQYF.

This CDR3 reads CASSRGLRGGYTF. The CDR3 DNA reads TGTGCCAGCAGTCGGGGACTCCGGGGCGGCTACACCTTC. The genes are TRBV7-3 and TRBJ1-2, with a weak D call TRBD1 (5 bases). V was trimmed by 6 bases and J by 8 bases, leaving 16 bases between them. The CDR3 is made up of 13 amino acids. Germline V CDR1 and CDR2: SGHTA, FQGTGA. The complete variable domain, with remaining parts taken from reference TRBV7-3 and TRBJ1-2, reads GAGVSQTPSNKVTEKGKYVELRCDPISGHTALYWYRQSLGQGPEFLIYFQGTGAADDSGLPNDRFFAVRPEGSVSTLKIQRTERGDSAVYLCASSRGLRGGYTFGSGTRLTVV.

CDR3 loop: CASWGDEKLFF. The CDR3 DNA follows: TGTGCCAGTTGGGGCGACGAAAAACTGTTTTTT. The V gene is TRBV2, the J gene TRBJ1-4; D might be TRBD1 (5 bases). Trimming shortened V by 9 bases and J by 8 bases, and 10 bases separated the two germline ends. This CDR3 is 11 amino acids long. Germline V gene lookup returns CDR1 SNHLY and CDR2 FYNNEI.

V gene TRBV5-1 combines with J gene TRBJ2-7; a possible D gene is TRBD1 (6 bases). This CDR3 comprises 15 residues. Germline CDR1 is SGHRS and CDR2 is YFSETQ. Trimming left V 0 bases short and J 3 bases short, with 13 bases between. This chain's CDR3 is CASSLDGTPIYEQYF. In nucleotides, the CDR3 is TGCGCCAGCAGCTTGGATGGGACACCAATCTACGAGCAGTACTTC.